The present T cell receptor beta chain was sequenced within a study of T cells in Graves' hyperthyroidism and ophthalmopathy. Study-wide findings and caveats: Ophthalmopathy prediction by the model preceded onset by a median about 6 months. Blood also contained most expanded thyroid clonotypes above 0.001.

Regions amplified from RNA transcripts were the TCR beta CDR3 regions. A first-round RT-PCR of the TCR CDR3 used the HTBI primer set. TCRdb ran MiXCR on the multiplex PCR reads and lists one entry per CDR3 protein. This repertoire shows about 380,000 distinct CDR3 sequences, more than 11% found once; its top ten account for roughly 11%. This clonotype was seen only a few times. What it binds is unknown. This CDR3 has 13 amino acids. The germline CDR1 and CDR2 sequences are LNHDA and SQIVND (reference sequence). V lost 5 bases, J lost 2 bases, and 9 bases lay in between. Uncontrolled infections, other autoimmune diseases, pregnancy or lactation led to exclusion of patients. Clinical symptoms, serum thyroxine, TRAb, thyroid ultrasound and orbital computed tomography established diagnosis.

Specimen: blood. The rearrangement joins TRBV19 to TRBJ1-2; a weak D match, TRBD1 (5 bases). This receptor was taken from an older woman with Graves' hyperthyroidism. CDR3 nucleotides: TGTGCCAGTAGTCCGGGACGGAACTATGGCTACACCTTC. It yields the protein CASSPGRNYGYTF.